The present entry profiles one T cell receptor beta chain with its context. TCRdb processed the 5' RACE reads anew with MiXCR; each CDR3 protein has one entry. The sample consists of around 88,000 distinct CDR3 sequences, approximately 9% of them appearing once. This sample stems from a study of CD8 T cells in ankylosing spondylitis. The length of the CDR3 is 17 residues. Trimming took 5 bases from V and 8 from J, leaving 24 bases between them. The germline CDR1 and CDR2 sequences are SGHTA and FQGNSA. Material: blood, either unsorted or a sorted T cell fraction (not recorded which). The V call is TRBV7-2, the J call TRBJ1-4; TRBD1 is a possible D gene (6 bases). The TCR originated in a male donor with ankylosing spondylitis or in good health (not recorded which). CDR3 bases: TGTGCCAGCAGCGCCCGCCCCGTTGGACAGTTGGGAGAAAAACTGTTTTTT. Translating gives CASSARPVGQLGEKLFF.